This T cell receptor (beta chain) appears in the sequencing data of a study of T cell responses to AZD1222 COVID-19 vaccine (dated by TCRdb to about 2021). Concerning the study at large: AZD1222 recipients with second doses at about 4 weeks or about 12 weeks were pooled, because spike-specific TCR depth and breadth did not differ between schedules. A total of 233 trial participants underwent TCR sequencing, of whom 207 received two doses of AZD1222 and some 25 received two doses of the MenACWY control vaccine. Trial participants were enrolled into age subgroups of 18-55, 56-69 and 70-plus years, which contained 148, 28 and 57 TCR-sequenced participants, respectively.

General findings and caveats noted by the study authors: Conclusions about previously exposed vaccinees are limited because only six or seven AZD1222 recipients were SARS-CoV-2 seropositive at baseline. Vaccine-associated CD4 TCRs spanned the whole spike protein, with dominant responses in regions 160-218 and 743-854. No day 14 peak-response samples were available, so repertoires were characterized only after the peak T cell response. Reportedly, close to half of the unique spike-specific TCRs recognized epitopes lying outside the regions that are mutated in the B.1.351 and B.1.1.7 variants. Participants were mostly white British and included more females than males, and it was suggested by the authors that clonal diversity may have been underestimated. A significant rise in spike-specific TCR breadth and depth was observed after two AZD1222 doses relative to day 0 and relative to MenACWY recipients. The 56-69-year group was small, and its depth increase did not reach significance, likely because of low power.

Deletion took 0 bases off V and 6 bases off J, with a span of 12 bases between the germline ends. The germline V gene encodes CDR1 ENHRY and CDR2 SYGVKD. Reading from cysteine to phenylalanine, the CDR3 counts 15 amino acids. Only the CDR3 DNA stays, 45 bases, in frame from base 1. Notes on this clone: Its antigen is currently not known. No base-level quality is on record; no much larger clone is a single base apart.

The CDR3 regions of human TCRbeta chains were analyzed by immunosequencing. The authors' pipeline ran thus. TCRs in the repertoires were matched against a reference library of SARS-CoV-2-specific TCRs that had been generated with the MIRA antigen-specificity platform. Breadth meant the fraction of unique TCRs that were SARS-CoV-2-associated, whereas depth meant the fraction of total T cells that were SARS-CoV-2-associated. Using the MIRA data, every spike-specific TCR was mapped to the spike region that the TCR reacted to and assigned to either a CD4 or a CD8 class. Log10-transformed breadth and depth values were compared by one-way ANOVA with Sidak's multiple comparisons tests. Held by TCRdb, this immuneACCESS table contains in-frame sequences only and omits some clones. Under half of the omission traces to an unresolved V gene where checked; the cause of the rest is unknown. That table supplies the V and J calls and clone size; D and trimming were determined from the DNA. For this sample there are some 96,000 clones; around 90% appear just once. The top ten constitute 1.7% of the sample.

The time point label for this specimen denotes: baseline before first vaccination. The vaccinee samples were drawn from two UK trials, COV001 and COV002, one of which was a single-blind randomized controlled phase 2/3 trial testing AZD1222 (ChAdOx1 nCoV-19) in healthy adults. Trial participant PBMC samples were collected at day 0 and day 28 after the second dose for TCRbeta chain sequencing. Specimen: peripheral blood, collected on day 0 of AZD1222 vaccination. This receptor chain uses TRBV10-3 and TRBJ2-1; no confident D gene assignment can be made. This sequence was found in an adult in good health. The sequenced DNA is TGTGCCATCAGTGAGTCGAAGGCGCTTAGCAATGAGCAGTTCTTC. This sequence encodes CAISESKALSNEQFF.